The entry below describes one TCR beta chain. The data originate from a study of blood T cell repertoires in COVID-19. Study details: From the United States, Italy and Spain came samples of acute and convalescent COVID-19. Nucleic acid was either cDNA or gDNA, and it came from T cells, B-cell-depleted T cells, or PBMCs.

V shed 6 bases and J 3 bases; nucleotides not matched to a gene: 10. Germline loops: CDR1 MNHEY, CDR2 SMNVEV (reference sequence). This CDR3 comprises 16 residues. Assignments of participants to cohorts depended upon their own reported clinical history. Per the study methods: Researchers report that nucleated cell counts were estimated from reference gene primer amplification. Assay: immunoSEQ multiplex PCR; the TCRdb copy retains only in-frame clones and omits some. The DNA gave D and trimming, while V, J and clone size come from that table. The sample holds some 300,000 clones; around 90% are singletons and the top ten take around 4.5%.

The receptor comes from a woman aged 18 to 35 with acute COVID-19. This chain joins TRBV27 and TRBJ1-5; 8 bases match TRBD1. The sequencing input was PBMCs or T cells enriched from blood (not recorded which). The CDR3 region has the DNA TGTGCCAGCAGCAGGTCAGGGGGCTTTACCAATCAGCCCCAGCATTTT. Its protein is CASSRSGGFTNQPQHF.